This T cell receptor (beta chain) was obtained from a study of beta chain features in type 1 diabetes. With V trimmed by 3 bases and J by 7 bases, 20 bases remained unmatched. CDR3 size: 19 residues. Sequenced material consisted of expressed TCRB transcripts (all of the isolated RNA was reverse transcribed). Sequencing was performed with immunoSEQ multiplex PCR; in TCRdb, only in-frame clones are kept and a portion is missing. The sample shows tens of thousands of clones, around 49% of them seen only once. Staining for CD45RO/CCR7/CD25/CD127/CD95/CD27 allowed sorting of CD4+ naive, central memory, regulatory and stem cell-like memory cells. Findings of the study overall: Shortening that was moderate but significant affected the TCRB CDR3s of Type 1 diabetes patients in all four CD4+ subsets. Sampled from patients, naive, central memory and Treg TCRB repertoires appeared more similar than those sampled from healthy donors.

Turning to this clone: Its antigen is as yet unknown.

The sequence was obtained from a man aged 25 to 45 with type 1 diabetes. V and J are TRBV5-3 and TRBJ2-1; 9 bases align to TRBD2. TRBV5-3 belongs to the ORF category, with a function that is uncertain. Input material: central memory CD4+ T cells from blood. CDR3 DNA sequence: TGTGCCAGAAGCTACATAAATAAGACTAGCGGAAAAGAAAGTAATGAGCAGTTCTTC. This translates into CARSYINKTSGKESNEQFF.